Below are 23 T cell receptor beta chains sequenced from a single sample in a study of shared clonotypes between healthy human individuals. Clones were sequenced by immunoSEQ multiplex PCR, and TCRdb holds only the in-frame ones, with some missing. The sample yields more than 2 million clones, 85% to 95% seen once. The sequencing sample was made of naive CD4+ T cells sorted from blood. Specified subset: CD45RA+ positively selected. The receptors stem from a man aged 18 to 29 in good health.

The gene calls are TRBV6-5 and TRBJ2-3, with D unresolved. CDR1 and CDR2 from the germline V gene are MNHEY and SVGAGI. V was shortened by 5 bases and J by 2 bases, with 8 bases between the two germline ends. The CDR3 consists of 13 residues. In nucleotides, the CDR3 is TGTGCCAGCAGTCGTCCAGCCACAGATACGCAGTATTTT. This sequence encodes CASSRPATDTQYF.

As regards this clone: The same CDR3 arises from other DNA sequences in this sample as well. The genes are TRBV30 and TRBJ2-5; either TRBD1 or TRBD2 may fit D (6 bases each). Per germline, CDR1 GTSNPN and CDR2 SVGIG (reference sequence). V was shortened by 5 bases and J by 5 bases, with 12 bases between the two germline ends. The CDR3 has 12 residues. CDR3 DNA sequence: TGTGCCTGGTCCGGGGGCTGGGAGACCCAGTACTTC. Translation: CAWSGGWETQYF.

The chain couples TRBV19 to TRBJ2-2, with 11 bases identical to TRBD2. Germline V gene data show CDR1 as LNHDA and CDR2 as SQIVND (reference sequence). The CDR3 length is 15 residues. Trimming cost V 5 bases and J 4 bases; bases outside gene matches: 3. The CDR3 spells CASSLAGGVTGELFF. CDR3 in DNA: TGTGCCAGTAGTTTAGCGGGAGGGGTCACCGGGGAGCTGTTTTTT. The variable domain in full, completed from reference TRBV19 and TRBJ2-2, reads DGGITQSPKYLFRKEGQNVTLSCEQNLNHDAMYWYRQDPGQGLRLIYYSQIVNDFQKGDIAEGYSVSREKKESFPLTVTSAQKNPTAFYLCASSLAGGVTGELFFGEGSRLTVL.

The chain combines TRBV30 with TRBJ2-7, with 7 positions matching TRBD1. This CDR3 has 14 amino acids. The germline CDR1 and CDR2 sequences are GTSNPN and SVGIG (reference sequence). V lost 4 bases to trimming and J lost 5 bases; unmatched junction nucleotides: 11. CDR3 nucleotide sequence: TGTGCCTGGACCCCCTCAGGGGGACGGGACGAGCAGTACTTC. Residues: CAWTPSGGRDEQYF.

The CDR3 DNA reads as TGTGCCACCAGCAGAGACTCGACCGGGACAGGGTTCTCTGGGGCCAACGTCCTGACTTTC. Translation gives CATSRDSTGTGFSGANVLTF. The chain is built from TRBV15 and TRBJ2-6; 9 positions agree with TRBD1. Trimming at V came to 0 bases and at J to 0 bases, leaving 9 bases not matched to a gene. Germline V lookup: CDR1 LNHNV, CDR2 YYDKDF (reference sequence). The CDR3 covers 20 residues.

This chain links TRBV2 with TRBJ1-2; D possibly corresponds to TRBD1 (6 bases). The CDR3 consists of 15 residues. V lost 8 bases and J 6 bases, leaving 22 bases between the germline ends. Per the germline V gene, CDR1 is SNHLY and CDR2 is FYNNEI. CDR3 nucleotide sequence: TGTGCCAGCGAGAGGGGACAAATTGAGGCGGATGGCTACACCTTC. Its translation is CASERGQIEADGYTF.

CDR3 sequence (DNA): TGTGCCAGCAGAGAGACAGGGGTACGAAATGAGCAGTTCTTC. Encoded protein: CASRETGVRNEQFF. The chain uses TRBV2 and TRBJ2-1; TRBD1 agrees at 8 bases. Per the germline V gene, CDR1 is SNHLY and CDR2 is FYNNEI. This CDR3 region has 14 residues. V shed 6 bases, J shed 7 bases, and the junction held 8 bases outside the gene matches. The full variable domain, its missing parts supplied by reference TRBV2 and TRBJ2-1, is EPEVTQTPSHQVTQMGQEVILRCVPISNHLYFYWYRQILGQKVEFLVSFYNNEISEKSEIFDDQFSVERPDGSNFTLKIRSTKLEDSAMYFCASRETGVRNEQFFGPGTRLTVL.

V and J are TRBV6-6 and TRBJ1-2, with a possible D match to TRBD1 (5 bases). Trimming shortened V by 5 bases and J by 4 bases, and 8 bases separated the two germline ends. From germline, CDR1 is MNHNY and CDR2 SVGAGI (reference sequence). This CDR3 is 12 amino acids long. CDR3 nucleotide sequence: TGTGCCAGCAGTGAGGGGACCTATGGCTACACCTTC. Translated, it gives CASSEGTYGYTF.

The chain is built from TRBV11-2 and TRBJ2-2, with 8 bases lining up with TRBD2. With V trimmed by 4 bases and J by 7 bases, 11 bases remained unmatched. The CDR3 runs 16 residues. CDR1 and CDR2 from the germline V gene are SGHAT and FQNNGV. CDR3 coding DNA: TGTGCCAGCAGCTCCGGACTAGCAGCGAGGGACGGGGAGCTGTTTTTT. This codes for CASSSGLAARDGELFF.

The J gene is TRBJ1-2, the V gene TRBV19, with 9 bases aligning to TRBD1. The germline CDR1 and CDR2 sequences are LNHDA and SQIVND (reference sequence). The CDR3 covers 14 residues. J lost 2 bases, V lost 4 bases, and 2 bases had no gene match. DNA for the CDR3: TGTGCCAGTAGTAGGACAGGGGCGAACTATGGCTACACCTTC. This encodes CASSRTGANYGYTF.

The genes are TRBV27 and TRBJ2-7, with 11 bases lining up with TRBD2. The CDR3 covers 17 residues. CDR1 and CDR2 from the germline V gene are MNHEY and SMNVEV (reference sequence). Trimming at V came to 0 bases and at J to 5 bases, leaving 9 bases not matched to a gene. CDR3 coding DNA: TGTGCCAGCAGTTTATCCTCCACTAGCGGGGGTTGGGACGAGCAGTACTTC. The encoded protein is CASSLSSTSGGWDEQYF.

This chain connects TRBV5-6 to TRBJ1-6, with 8 bases lining up with TRBD1. V shed 1 base, J shed 0 bases, and the junction held 6 bases outside the gene matches. Per germline, CDR1 SGHDT and CDR2 YYEEEE. CDR3 size: 18 residues. The CDR3 here is CASSLYWTGSSYNSPLHF. The CDR3 DNA sequence: TGTGCCAGCAGCTTGTACTGGACAGGGAGCTCCTATAATTCACCCCTCCACTTT.

This chain uses TRBV30 with TRBJ1-1; D gene unclear. Trimming pared 2 bases from V and 4 bases from J, leaving 17 bases between. The CDR3 contains 15 residues. Germline assignment: CDR1 GTSNPN and CDR2 SVGIG (reference sequence). The CDR3 protein is CAWSFVAGGSTEAFF. DNA for the CDR3: TGTGCCTGGAGTTTCGTCGCCGGAGGTTCCACTGAAGCTTTCTTT.

The CDR3: CASSARSSGPSYEQYF. The CDR3 region has the DNA TGTGCCAGCAGCGCCCGATCTAGCGGGCCCTCCTACGAGCAGTACTTC. The J gene is TRBJ2-7, the V gene TRBV9, with TRBD2 identical over 8 bases. V trimming: 3 bases; J trimming: 0 bases; junction bases outside the gene matches: 8. Germline V gene lookup returns CDR1 SGDLS and CDR2 YYNGEE. This CDR3 comprises 16 residues.

V and J are TRBV13 and TRBJ1-1, with D tentatively TRBD1 (6 bases). V was trimmed by 3 bases and J by 8 bases, leaving 16 bases between them. This CDR3 has 14 residues. Germline V gives CDR1 PRHDT, CDR2 FYEKMQ (reference sequence). CDR3 loop: CASSFPYRAPEAFF. The CDR3 DNA sequence: TGTGCCAGCAGCTTCCCATACAGGGCCCCCGAAGCTTTCTTT.

This rearrangement joins TRBV28 to TRBJ2-5, with D possibly called TRBD1 or TRBD2 (6 bases each). Germline assignment: CDR1 MDHEN and CDR2 SYDVKM. This CDR3 is built from 16 residues. The V end was cut by 2 bases, the J end by 4 bases, with 17 bases between. In nucleotides, the CDR3 is TGTGCCAGCAGTTTAATCGGGGGCCCGACTTCAGAGACCCAGTACTTC. It codes for CASSLIGGPTSETQYF.

This clone came up once. This rearrangement joins TRBV4-1 to TRBJ2-1; 8 nucleotides match TRBD1. CDR3 length equals 15 residues. Germline values: CDR1 MGHRA, CDR2 YSYEKL. V dropped 4 bases and J dropped 0; count of bases not matched to a gene: 2. CDR3 DNA sequence: TGCGCCAGCAGCCCCACAGGGGGCTCCTACAATGAGCAGTTCTTC. Translating gives CASSPTGGSYNEQFF.

The chain links TRBV5-5 to TRBJ2-2, with 7 positions matching TRBD2. The CDR3 sequence is 17 residues long. Unmatched junction bases numbered 5, after V lost 0 bases and J lost 0 bases. The germline CDR1 and CDR2 sequences are SGHKS and YYEKEE (reference sequence). CDR3 sequence (DNA): TGTGCCAGCAGCTTGGGAGCTAGCGGTACGAACACCGGGGAGCTGTTTTTT. As protein: CASSLGASGTNTGELFF.

The rearrangement links TRBV5-1 to TRBJ2-3; 9 bases align to TRBD2. The CDR3 is made up of 15 amino acids. CDR1 is SGHRS, CDR2 YFSETQ, per germline. J was trimmed by 1 base and V by 4 bases; bases with no gene match: 4. The CDR3: CASSISGGRTDTQYF. CDR3 nucleotides: TGCGCCAGCAGCATTAGCGGGGGACGCACAGATACGCAGTATTTT.

This clone was counted a single time. V usage is TRBV5-6 and J usage is TRBJ1-1; 7 bases agree with TRBD1. This CDR3 region has 18 residues. CDR1 and CDR2 (germline): SGHDT, YYEEEE. V gave up 3 bases and J gave up 1 base; unmatched junction bases: 15. The CDR3 nucleotides read TGTGCCAGCAGCTCTTGGACAGGCCCAGGGAGCCCGAACACTGAAGCTTTCTTT. Translated, it gives CASSSWTGPGSPNTEAFF.

Comment on this clone: Distinct nucleotide sequences in the sample also encode this CDR3. This chain uses TRBV10-2 with TRBJ2-5; D may be TRBD1 or TRBD2 (5 bases each). CDR3 length: 14 amino acids. Germline CDR1 WSHSY, CDR2 SAAADI. V lost 6 bases, J lost 1 base, and 12 bases lay in between. CDR3 coding DNA: TGCGCCAGCAGCCAATGGGACGGCCAAGAGACCCAGTACTTC. Translation gives CASSQWDGQETQYF.

Remarks on this clone: Other DNA variants within this sample encode the same CDR3. This chain uses TRBV10-1 with TRBJ2-1; 12 bases are a match to TRBD2. There are 14 residues in the CDR3. V lost 4 bases to trimming and J lost 6 bases; unmatched junction nucleotides: 1. Germline values: CDR1 WNHNN, CDR2 SYGVQD (reference sequence). The CDR3 DNA sequence: TGCGCCAGCAGTGCACTAGCGGGAGGCAATGAGCAGTTCTTC. Its protein is CASSALAGGNEQFF.

J is TRBJ2-6 and V is TRBV5-8; TRBD1 matches 8 bases. This CDR3 has 16 amino acids. Germline V gene lookup returns CDR1 SGHTS and CDR2 YDEGEE. After removal of 3 bases from V and 0 bases from J, the junction contained 2 bases not matched to a gene. The CDR3 bases are TGTGCCAGCAGCTCAGGGGGCTACTCTGGGGCCAACGTCCTGACTTTC. Its translation: CASSSGGYSGANVLTF.